These 13 T cell receptor beta chains came from one sample sequenced in a study of blood T cell repertoires in COVID-19. Assay: immunoSEQ multiplex PCR; the TCRdb copy retains only in-frame clones and omits some. Of about 240,000 clones listed, around 89% were seen once; the top ten hold roughly 3.7%. The sample comprised PBMCs or T cells enriched from blood (not recorded which). These receptors all stem from a woman in her twenties or thirties who had recovered from COVID-19.

The rearrangement joins TRBV5-4 to TRBJ1-4, with 7 nucleotides matching TRBD1. Per germline, CDR1 SGHNT and CDR2 YYREEE (reference sequence). J was trimmed by 8 bases and V by 4 bases; bases with no gene match: 14. The CDR3 runs 16 residues. Here the CDR3 reads CASSPDRVRGTEKLFF. For the CDR3, the DNA is TGTGCCAGCAGCCCGGACAGAGTCAGGGGGACGGAAAAACTGTTTTTT.

The J gene is TRBJ1-1, the V gene TRBV7-8; weak D call: TRBD1 (5 bases). V was shortened by 3 bases and J by 1 base, with 6 bases between the two germline ends. Germline CDR1 and CDR2: SGHVS and FQNEAQ. The CDR3 runs 13 residues. CDR3 DNA: TGTGCCAGCAGCTTTCAGGGGAACACTGAAGCTTTCTTT. Its translation: CASSFQGNTEAFF.

The V call is TRBV10-3, the J call TRBJ2-1; the D gene is possibly TRBD2 (5 bases). The CDR3 is 14 amino acids. CDR1 ENHRY and CDR2 SYGVKD come from the germline V gene. V lost 5 bases and J 8 bases, leaving 16 bases between the germline ends. For the CDR3, the DNA is TGTGCCATCAGTTTGAGGGAACCCTCACATGAGCAGTTCTTC. Translated, it gives CAISLREPSHEQFF.

This rearrangement joins TRBV7-2 to TRBJ2-7; no clear D. The germline CDR1 and CDR2 sequences are SGHTA and FQGNSA. This CDR3 has 12 residues. Between the trimmed V and J ends, which lost 0 bases and 6 bases, there was a span of 6 bases. In DNA, the CDR3 is TGTGCCAGCAGCTTAGCGGGCCGCGAGCAGTACTTC. Its translation: CASSLAGREQYF.

This chain uses TRBV27 with TRBJ2-2; tentatively, D is TRBD2 (6 bases). The CDR3 is 15 residues long. The germline V and J ends were trimmed by 5 bases and 4 bases, with 14 bases remaining between them. Germline V gene data show CDR1 as MNHEY and CDR2 as SMNVEV (reference sequence). The CDR3 DNA is TGTGCCAGCAGTCCGGGGCAGCGGGTCACCGGGGAGCTGTTTTTT. It yields the protein CASSPGQRVTGELFF.

The chain joins TRBV4-1 to TRBJ1-1, with 8 positions matching TRBD1. With 1 base clipped from V and 8 bases from J, the junction kept 12 bases outside the gene matches. The CDR3 has 16 residues. Germline-derived CDR1 and CDR2 are MGHRA and YSYEKL. The CDR3 is CASSQVKGRGLWEAFF. For the CDR3, the DNA is TGCGCCAGCAGCCAAGTTAAAGGCAGGGGGCTTTGGGAAGCTTTCTTT.

The CDR3 spells CASSRGQPDQPQHF. The CDR3 DNA is TGTGCCAGCAGCCGAGGACAGCCGGATCAGCCCCAGCATTTT. The chain is built from TRBV7-9 and TRBJ1-5, with D possibly matching TRBD1 (6 bases). The CDR3 contains 14 residues. V gave up 5 bases and J gave up 5 bases, with 13 bases separating them. The germline gives CDR1 SEHNR, CDR2 FQNEAQ (reference sequence). The complete variable domain, with remaining parts taken from reference TRBV7-9 and TRBJ1-5, reads DTGVSQNPRHKITKRGQNVTFRCDPISEHNRLYWYRQTLGQGPEFLTYFQNEAQLEKSRLLSDRFSAERPKGSFSTLEIQRTEQGDSAMYLCASSRGQPDQPQHFGDGTRLSIL.

This chain connects TRBV7-9 to TRBJ2-7; D is possibly TRBD2 (6 bases). The CDR3 is made up of 12 amino acids. Trimming took off 3 bases at V and 4 bases at J, with 7 bases between the two ends. Per the germline V gene, CDR1 is SEHNR and CDR2 is FQNEAQ (reference sequence). The CDR3: CASSFGSYEQYF. Here the CDR3 DNA reads TGTGCCAGCAGCTTCGGGAGTTACGAGCAGTACTTC.

The chain recombines TRBV7-6 with TRBJ2-1, with a possible D match to TRBD1 (6 bases). There are 15 residues in the CDR3. Trimming shortened V by 5 bases and J by 3 bases, and 14 bases separated the two germline ends. Germline CDR1 SGHVS, CDR2 FNYEAQ. The CDR3 region is CASSPGTNVYNEQFF. CDR3 coding DNA: TGTGCCAGCAGCCCAGGGACAAACGTCTACAATGAGCAGTTCTTC.

The chain links TRBV24-1 to TRBJ2-2; 7 bases line up with TRBD2. CDR1 is KGHDR, CDR2 SFDVKD, per germline. The CDR3 runs to 17 residues. J was trimmed by 0 bases and V by 5 bases; bases with no gene match: 8. The CDR3 coding sequence is TGTGCCACCAGTGGGAGCGGGACCGCGTCGAACACCGGGGAGCTGTTTTTT. This gives the protein CATSGSGTASNTGELFF.

V gene TRBV9 combines with J gene TRBJ2-5; TRBD2 matches at 9 bases. Germline CDR1 SGDLS, CDR2 YYNGEE. The CDR3 has 15 amino acids. V lost 3 bases, J lost 5 bases, and 8 bases stayed unmatched. CDR3 in amino acids: CASSALSGSAETQYF. The CDR3, as DNA: TGTGCCAGCAGCGCCCTTAGCGGGAGTGCCGAGACCCAGTACTTC.

J is TRBJ2-1 and V is TRBV4-2; 14 positions agree with TRBD2. J gave up 6 bases and V 2 bases, and 9 bases lay outside the gene matches. CDR3 size: 18 residues. Germline V gene sequence: CDR1 LGHNA, CDR2 YNFKEQ. The CDR3 nucleotides read TGTGCCAGCAGCCAAACCTCAGGACTAGCGGGAGGTACCAATGAGCAGTTCTTC. Residues: CASSQTSGLAGGTNEQFF.

The V and J genes are TRBV7-8 and TRBJ2-2, with D unclear. V was trimmed by 5 bases and J by 2 bases, leaving 12 bases between them. Germline V gene sequence: CDR1 SGHVS, CDR2 FQNEAQ. There are 15 residues in the CDR3. CDR3 region: CASSNLNRNTGELFF. Written as DNA, the CDR3 is TGTGCCAGCAGCAATCTAAACCGAAACACCGGGGAGCTGTTTTTT.